The 14 T cell receptor beta chains reported below all come from one sample, sequenced in a study of cytomegalovirus exposure and HLA in healthy donors. Vbeta (60) and Jbeta (13) primers were used in the PCR. The repertoire was sequenced with immunoSEQ multiplex PCR; TCRdb's copy has only in-frame clones and lacks some. The sample lists 69,000 or so clones; 76% were seen once. The sample consisted of PBMCs. These TCRs come from a man younger than 35 in good health and CMV-seronegative.

This clone has just a few counts. This chain links TRBV19 with TRBJ2-7; 9 bases align to TRBD1. This CDR3 has 12 residues. Looked up from germline, CDR1 is LNHDA and CDR2 is SQIVND (reference sequence). With 6 bases clipped from V and 5 bases from J, the junction kept 2 bases outside the gene matches. The CDR3 protein is CASSGTGNEQYF. For the CDR3, the DNA is TGTGCCAGTAGCGGGACAGGGAACGAGCAGTACTTC.

The DNA for the CDR3 is TGCGCCAGCAGCCCGGGGGGACTAGCGGGGGATAGCACAGATACGCAGTATTTT. The encoded protein is CASSPGGLAGDSTDTQYF. The chain is built from TRBV5-1 and TRBJ2-3, with 14 bases fitting TRBD2. CDR3 length equals 18 residues. The germline V gene has CDR1 SGHRS and CDR2 YFSETQ. V was clipped by 4 bases and J by 0 bases; unmatched bases: 7.

The chain couples TRBV5-1 to TRBJ2-1; D perhaps matches TRBD1 (6 bases). This CDR3 comprises 16 residues. The ends were cut back, 4 bases at V and 4 bases at J, with 18 bases in the middle. Germline CDR1 reads SGHRS; CDR2 reads YFSETQ. This chain's CDR3 is CASSPRAGVPYNEQFF. CDR3 nucleotide sequence: TGCGCCAGCAGCCCAAGGGCAGGGGTCCCGTACAATGAGCAGTTCTTC. Looking up the rest from reference TRBV5-1 and TRBJ2-1 gives the full variable domain: KAGVTQTPRYLIKTRGQQVTLSCSPISGHRSVSWYQQTPGQGLQFLFEYFSETQRNKGNFPGRFSGRQFSNSRSEMNVSTLELGDSALYLCASSPRAGVPYNEQFFGPGTRLTVL.

This clone was picked up a small number of times. This chain joins TRBV7-9 and TRBJ1-1; D is possibly TRBD1 (5 bases). Per the germline V gene, CDR1 is SEHNR and CDR2 is FQNEAQ (reference sequence). The V end lost 1 base, the J end lost 5 bases, and 11 bases lay between the germline ends. CDR3 length equals 14 residues. The CDR3 region is CASSLVGGNTEAFF. CDR3 DNA sequence: TGTGCCAGCAGCTTAGTGGGGGGGAATACTGAAGCTTTCTTT.

This chain uses TRBV7-3 with TRBJ1-3; D not certain. The ends were cut back, 8 bases at V and 2 bases at J, with 10 bases in the middle. Germline V gives CDR1 SGHTA, CDR2 FQGTGA. The CDR3 sequence is 13 residues long. This CDR3 reads CASGEGPGNTIYF. CDR3 in DNA: TGTGCCAGCGGAGAGGGCCCTGGAAACACCATATATTTT.

This chain uses TRBV5-1 with TRBJ1-6; TRBD1 aligns across 7 bases. J lost 8 bases, V lost 0 bases, and 5 bases had no gene match. The CDR3 covers 15 residues. CDR1 is SGHRS, CDR2 YFSETQ, per germline. The CDR3: CASSLATGADSPLHF. The CDR3 DNA is TGCGCCAGCAGCTTGGCCACAGGGGCGGATTCACCCCTCCACTTT.

This chain joins TRBV6-5 and TRBJ2-5; 10 nucleotides agree with TRBD2. This CDR3 has 15 amino acids. The V gene end was trimmed by 7 bases and the J gene end by 1 base; junction bases not matched to a gene: 6. Germline assignment: CDR1 MNHEY and CDR2 SVGAGI. The CDR3 nucleotides are TGTGCCAGCACGGCAGCGGGGGGGCCCCAAGAGACCCAGTACTTC. The encoded protein is CASTAAGGPQETQYF.

The rearrangement links TRBV6-5 to TRBJ2-5, with 10 bases lining up with TRBD2. The CDR3 loop spans 16 amino acids. V shed 0 bases and J 3 bases; nucleotides not matched to a gene: 4. Germline V gives CDR1 MNHEY, CDR2 SVGAGI. The CDR3 DNA sequence: TGTGCCAGCAGTTACTCGTGGACTAGCGGCAAAGAGACCCAGTACTTC. Translated, it gives CASSYSWTSGKETQYF.

The genes are TRBV4-1 and TRBJ1-6; D may be TRBD1 (6 bases). The CDR3 consists of 14 residues. Between the trimmed V and J ends, which lost 4 bases and 8 bases, there was a span of 12 bases. Germline assignment: CDR1 MGHRA and CDR2 YSYEKL. The CDR3 DNA reads TGCGCCAGCAGCCCCGGACAGATGGATTCACCCCTCCACTTT. This translates into CASSPGQMDSPLHF.

V and J are TRBV5-1 and TRBJ1-1; TRBD1 agrees at 8 bases. This CDR3 has 14 amino acids. The trim removed 5 bases at V and 1 base at J, leaving 4 bases unmatched. CDR1 and CDR2 (germline): SGHRS, YFSETQ. CDR3 sequence (DNA): TGCGCCAGCAGTCTGACAGGGGAGAACACTGAAGCTTTCTTT. It yields the protein CASSLTGENTEAFF.

This clone was counted once. The CDR3 nucleotides are TGTGCCAGTACAAACCGACAGGGGGGAGATACGCAGTATTTT. Protein sequence: CASTNRQGGDTQYF. V is TRBV19 and J is TRBJ2-3, with 9 positions matching TRBD1. The V gene's germline CDR1 is LNHDA and CDR2 SQIVND (reference sequence). J gave up 5 bases and V 7 bases, and 7 bases lay outside the gene matches. The CDR3 spans 14 residues.

The gene calls are TRBV7-2 and TRBJ1-6; a possible D gene is TRBD1 (5 bases). The germline V and J ends were trimmed by 4 bases and 6 bases, with 13 bases remaining between them. The V gene's germline CDR1 is SGHTA and CDR2 FQGNSA. The CDR3 runs to 15 residues. Here the CDR3 DNA reads TGTGCCAGCAGCTCGCAGGGAGGAAGTAATTCACCCCTCCACTTT. Its translation: CASSSQGGSNSPLHF.

This clone was picked up a small number of times. The J gene is TRBJ1-1, the V gene TRBV14; D is ambiguous. The germline CDR1 and CDR2 sequences are SGHDN and FVKESK. The V gene lost 0 bases and the J gene lost 3 bases, with 5 bases spanning the gap. The CDR3 is made up of 13 amino acids. This CDR3 reads CASSQEEHTEAFF. The DNA for the CDR3 is TGTGCCAGCAGCCAAGAGGAGCACACTGAAGCTTTCTTT.

The gene calls are TRBV7-2 and TRBJ1-4; 9 bases line up with TRBD1. V lost 2 bases and J lost 8; bases outside the gene matches: 6. The CDR3 sequence is 15 residues long. CDR1 and CDR2 from the germline V gene are SGHTA and FQGNSA. CDR3 loop: CASSLRGQGDEKLFF. Written as DNA, the CDR3 is TGTGCCAGCAGCTTACGGGGACAGGGAGACGAAAAACTGTTTTTT.